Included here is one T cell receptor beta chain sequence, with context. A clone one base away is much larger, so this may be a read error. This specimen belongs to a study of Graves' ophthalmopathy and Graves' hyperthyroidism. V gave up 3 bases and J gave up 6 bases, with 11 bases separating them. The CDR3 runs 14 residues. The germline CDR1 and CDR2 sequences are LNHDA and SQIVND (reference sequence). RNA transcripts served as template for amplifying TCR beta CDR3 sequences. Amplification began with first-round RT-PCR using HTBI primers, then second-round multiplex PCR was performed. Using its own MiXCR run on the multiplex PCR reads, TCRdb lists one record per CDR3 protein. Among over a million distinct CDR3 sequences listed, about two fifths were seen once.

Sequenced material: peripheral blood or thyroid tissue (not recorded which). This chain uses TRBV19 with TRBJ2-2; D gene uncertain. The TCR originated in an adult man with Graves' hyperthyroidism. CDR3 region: CASSIVLSAGELFF. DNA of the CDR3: TGTGCCAGTAGTATTGTGCTCTCGGCCGGGGAGCTGTTTTTT.